These 17 T cell receptor beta chains originate from one sample sequenced in a study of T cells in Graves' hyperthyroidism and ophthalmopathy. Researchers took RNA transcripts and amplified the TCR beta CDR3 regions from them. HTBI primers were the set used in a first-round RT-PCR of the TCR CDR3. TCRdb processed the multiplex PCR reads anew with MiXCR; each CDR3 protein has one entry. This table has 130,000 to 150,000 distinct CDR3 sequences, about 20% appearing once. Sequences were obtained from blood. These receptors all come from a woman aged 45 to 65 with Graves' hyperthyroidism that later progressed to Graves' ophthalmopathy.

There are many counts of this clonotype. The chain couples TRBV24-1 to TRBJ2-7, with D tentatively TRBD1 or TRBD2 (5 bases each). Trimming took 0 bases from V and 0 from J, leaving 14 bases between them. The germline V gene encodes CDR1 KGHDR and CDR2 SFDVKD. The CDR3 is made up of 17 amino acids. CDR3 protein: CATSDLQVPGPSYEQYF. CDR3 coding DNA: TGTGCCACCAGTGATTTGCAAGTACCGGGACCCTCCTACGAGCAGTACTTC.

This clonotype was recorded a few times. Just one base apart from a much larger clone, this may be a read error. The chain uses TRBV6-1 and TRBJ1-5, with TRBD1 identical over 7 bases. CDR1 and CDR2 (germline): MNHNS, SASEGT. Trimming removed 8 bases from V and 3 bases from J; junction bases left unmatched: 4. The CDR3 is 13 amino acids. The CDR3 sequence is CASVGQTNQPQHF. The CDR3 bases are TGTGCCAGCGTGGGACAGACCAATCAGCCCCAGCATTTT.

The sample holds many counts of this clonotype. J is TRBJ2-7 and V is TRBV28, with TRBD1 matching over 7 bases. The CDR3 loop spans 15 amino acids. CDR1 and CDR2 (germline): MDHEN, SYDVKM. V was pared by 5 bases and J by 2 bases, with 9 bases of the junction left unmatched. CDR3 sequence (DNA): TGTGCCAGCAGTCCCCTCCGGGACAGACCCTACGAGCAGTACTTC. Amino acid sequence: CASSPLRDRPYEQYF.

This clonotype came up a few times. The V gene is TRBV6-1, the J gene TRBJ2-1, with 12 bases that match TRBD2. The CDR3 is 15 amino acids. Germline V lookup: CDR1 MNHNS, CDR2 SASEGT. J gave up 7 bases and V 8 bases, and 9 bases lay outside the gene matches. CDR3: CASLEGLAGNNEQFF. The CDR3 bases are TGTGCCAGCCTGGAAGGACTAGCGGGGAATAATGAGCAGTTCTTC.

V and J are TRBV27 and TRBJ2-3; 13 bases map to TRBD2. CDR1 and CDR2 from the germline V gene are MNHEY and SMNVEV (reference sequence). Trimming cost V 1 base and J 8 bases; bases outside gene matches: 15. This CDR3 has 19 residues. As DNA, the CDR3 is TGTGCCAGCAGTTTATTGCGGACTAGCGGGAGTCAATTGCGGGGTACGCAGTATTTT. This gives the protein CASSLLRTSGSQLRGTQYF.

This clonotype was picked up many times. The chain combines TRBV6-1 with TRBJ1-1; D gene ambiguous. The CDR3 has 17 amino acids. The V gene lost 2 bases and the J gene lost 0 bases, with 16 bases spanning the gap. CDR1 and CDR2 from the germline V gene are MNHNS and SASEGT. CDR3 sequence reads: CASSEIGLLGVNTEAFF. The DNA for the CDR3 is TGTGCCAGCAGTGAAATTGGTCTTTTGGGTGTGAACACTGAAGCTTTCTTT.

This clonotype was observed at least ten times. The rearrangement uses TRBV27 and TRBJ1-4; D possibly corresponds to TRBD1 (6 bases). The length of the CDR3 is 15 residues. The germline V and J ends were trimmed by 6 bases and 0 bases, with 11 bases remaining between them. CDR1 is MNHEY, CDR2 SMNVEV, per germline (reference sequence). The CDR3 spells CASRATGSTNEKLFF. CDR3 DNA sequence: TGTGCCAGCAGGGCTACAGGGTCAACTAATGAAAAACTGTTTTTT. Using reference TRBV27 and TRBJ1-4 for the parts outside the CDR3, the full variable domain is EAQVTQNPRYLITVTGKKLTVTCSQNMNHEYMSWYRQDPGLGLRQIYYSMNVEVTDKGDVPEGYKVSRKEKRNFPLILESPSPNQTSLYFCASRATGSTNEKLFFGSGTQLSVL.

This chain links TRBV6-9 with TRBJ1-1; 9 bases agree with TRBD2. The DNA end lines up better with TRBJ2-2; the J call may be wrong. The CDR3 has 13 residues. Germline V gene data show CDR1 as MNHGY and CDR2 as SVAAGI. The CDR3 DNA reads as TGTGCCAGCAGTTTAGCGGGGGCGGTGAAGCTGTTTTTT. It is translated as CASSLAGAVKLFF.

This clonotype was recorded at least ten times. The rearrangement joins TRBV5-8 to TRBJ1-1, with 8 positions matching TRBD1. Germline CDR1 and CDR2: SGHTS and YDEGEE. CDR3 length: 14 amino acids. Trimming removed 3 bases from V and 0 bases from J; junction bases left unmatched: 1. CDR3: CASSWTGMNTEAFF. CDR3 DNA: TGTGCCAGCAGCTGGACAGGGATGAACACTGAAGCTTTCTTT.

This clonotype was counted many times. This rearrangement joins TRBV29-1 to TRBJ2-1; a weak D match, TRBD1 (6 bases). The ends were cut back, 1 base at V and 10 bases at J, with 20 bases in the middle. The CDR3 sequence is 15 residues long. Germline V CDR1 and CDR2: SQVTM, ANQGSEA. CDR3 in amino acids: CSVEGGRAPFAEQFF. The CDR3 DNA reads TGCAGCGTTGAAGGGGGGCGGGCCCCATTCGCGGAGCAGTTCTTC.

This clonotype has ten or more counts. The chain's CDR3 is CASSFEPNTGELFF. DNA of the CDR3: TGTGCCAGCAGTTTTGAACCGAACACCGGGGAGCTGTTTTTT. The chain joins TRBV12-3 or TRBV12-4 to TRBJ2-2; D gene ambiguous. V was shortened by 3 bases and J by 0 bases, with 5 bases between the two germline ends. The CDR3 is made up of 14 amino acids.

This chain connects TRBV27 to TRBJ2-2; D is undetermined. The CDR3 has 14 residues. In germline, CDR1 is MNHEY, CDR2 SMNVEV (reference sequence). Trimming took 2 bases from V and 4 from J, leaving 8 bases between them. CDR3 in DNA: TGTGCCAGCAGTTTACTCCTAAGCACCGGGGAGCTGTTTTTT. Protein product: CASSLLLSTGELFF.

This clonotype was seen at least ten times. Here the CDR3 reads CASSGPPGRTGLHYGYTF. In DNA form, the CDR3 reads TGTGCCAGCAGCGGCCCCCCAGGGAGGACAGGGTTACACTATGGCTACACCTTC. V is TRBV28 and J is TRBJ1-2; TRBD1 matches 8 bases. Trimming at V came to 6 bases and at J to 3 bases, leaving 18 bases not matched to a gene. This CDR3 region has 18 residues. From germline, CDR1 is MDHEN and CDR2 SYDVKM.

This clonotype was recorded many times. The chain employs TRBV5-4 and TRBJ2-7; tentatively, D is TRBD1 (7 bases). The CDR3 has 15 amino acids. The germline gives CDR1 SGHNT, CDR2 YYREEE (reference sequence). The V end was cut by 2 bases, the J end by 2 bases, with 14 bases between. The CDR3 region has the DNA TGTGCCAGCAGCTTAGGCGGGACAGCCACCTACGAGCAGTACTTC. Amino acid sequence: CASSLGGTATYEQYF.

The V call is TRBV20-1, the J call TRBJ2-5; D unclear. This CDR3 spans 13 amino acids. Trimming shortened V by 4 bases and J by 2 bases, and 11 bases separated the two germline ends. Germline values: CDR1 DFQATT, CDR2 SNEGSKA (reference sequence). CDR3 protein: CSAIPTVQETQYF. For the CDR3, the DNA is TGCAGTGCTATCCCCACGGTTCAAGAGACCCAGTACTTC.

J is TRBJ2-7 and V is TRBV4-1; weak D call: TRBD1 (6 bases). Between the trimmed V and J ends, which lost 1 base and 3 bases, there was a span of 16 bases. The germline V gene has CDR1 MGHRA and CDR2 YSYEKL. The CDR3 consists of 16 residues. The DNA of the CDR3 is TGCGCCAGCAGCCAAGGGCCACAGGGATCCGGCTACGAGCAGTACTTC. As protein: CASSQGPQGSGYEQYF.

This clonotype was recorded at least ten times. The chain employs TRBV5-1 and TRBJ2-3; TRBD2 might be the D (7 bases). The germline CDR1 and CDR2 sequences are SGHRS and YFSETQ. The CDR3 loop spans 14 amino acids. V was cut by 5 bases and J by 6 bases, with 16 bases left in between. CDR3 loop: CASSLGGPDDTQYF. The CDR3 DNA sequence: TGCGCCAGCAGTCTGGGGGGGCCTGACGATACGCAGTATTTT.